These 28 T cell receptor beta chains were sequenced from one sample in a study of blood T cell repertoires in COVID-19. Only in-frame clones appear in the TCRdb table, and some are missing; sequencing was by immunoSEQ multiplex PCR. The sample has some 160,000 clones, around 76% seen once. Sequencing was carried out using peripheral blood. These TCRs come from a man between 60 and 75 years old with acute or convalescent COVID-19.

The CDR3 DNA reads as TGTGCCAGCAGCTTAGGGACACTCGTAGATAACTATGGCTACACCTTC. Translation gives CASSLGTLVDNYGYTF. The J gene is TRBJ1-2, the V gene TRBV13; no definite D call. V was clipped by 0 bases and J by 1 base, with 12 bases between them. Germline V lookup: CDR1 PRHDT, CDR2 FYEKMQ (reference sequence). The CDR3 contains 16 residues. Complete variable domain (other parts from reference TRBV13 and TRBJ1-2): AAGVIQSPRHLIKEKRETATLKCYPIPRHDTVYWYQQGPGQDPQFLISFYEKMQSDKGSIPDRFSAQQFSDYHSELNMSSLELGDSALYFCASSLGTLVDNYGYTFGSGTRLTVV.

This sequence joins TRBV3-1 (or the pseudogene TRBV3-2) and TRBJ2-1; TRBD2 aligns across 10 bases. Germline lookup yields CDR1 LGHDT and CDR2 YNNKEL (reference sequence). CDR3 length: 17 amino acids. The J segment lost 3 bases and the V segment lost 0 bases, leaving 5 bases of the junction unmatched. The CDR3 sequence: CASSQDGGLAIYNEQFF. The DNA of the CDR3 is TGTGCCAGCAGCCAAGACGGGGGACTAGCGATCTACAATGAGCAGTTCTTC.

There are a few counts of this clone. The chain employs TRBV3-1 (or the pseudogene TRBV3-2) and TRBJ1-1, with 9 bases matching TRBD1. Losses at the gene ends were 3 bases for V and 5 bases for J; bases not matched to a gene: 7. CDR3 length: 15 residues. Germline CDR1 LGHDT, CDR2 YNNKEL (reference sequence). CDR3 in amino acids: CASSHPGTGRTEAFF. The CDR3 nucleotides are TGTGCCAGCAGCCATCCCGGGACAGGGAGAACTGAAGCTTTCTTT.

V gene TRBV28 combines with J gene TRBJ2-3, with 8 bases aligning to TRBD2. Germline V lookup: CDR1 MDHEN, CDR2 SYDVKM. V gave up 3 bases and J gave up 4 bases; unmatched junction bases: 6. This CDR3 is 15 amino acids long. DNA for the CDR3: TGTGCCAGCAGTTTTTTTGGGACTAGTTCAGATACGCAGTATTTT. It specifies CASSFFGTSSDTQYF. The complete variable domain, with remaining parts taken from reference TRBV28 and TRBJ2-3, reads DVKVTQSSRYLVKRTGEKVFLECVQDMDHENMFWYRQDPGLGLRLIYFSYDVKMKEKGDIPEGYSVSREKKERFSLILESASTNQTSMYLCASSFFGTSSDTQYFGPGTRLTVL.

The V and J genes are TRBV10-3 and TRBJ1-4; 12 bases agree with TRBD1. CDR3 length: 17 residues. Germline V gives CDR1 ENHRY, CDR2 SYGVKD. V lost 3 bases and J lost 7; bases outside the gene matches: 9. The CDR3 protein is CAISDPGQGAKSEKLFF. DNA for the CDR3: TGTGCCATCAGTGACCCGGGACAGGGGGCGAAGAGTGAAAAACTGTTTTTT.

This clone was detected a few times. As DNA, the CDR3 is TGTGCCAGCAGTTTATCGTTTGCCTCGGTAAGGGGGCCGGGCAATCAGCCCCAGCATTTT. Residues: CASSLSFASVRGPGNQPQHF. This sequence joins TRBV27 and TRBJ1-5, with 7 bases matching TRBD1. With V trimmed by 0 bases and J by 2 bases, 16 bases remained unmatched. The CDR3 loop spans 20 amino acids. Germline CDR1 reads MNHEY; CDR2 reads SMNVEV (reference sequence).

The genes are TRBV27 and TRBJ1-5; unclear D gene. The CDR3 is 15 residues long. Looked up from germline, CDR1 is MNHEY and CDR2 is SMNVEV (reference sequence). The V and J ends lost 2 bases and 2 bases respectively, with 10 bases between them. The CDR3 here is CASSLGGLGNQPQHF. DNA for the CDR3: TGTGCCAGCAGTTTAGGAGGGTTAGGCAATCAGCCCCAGCATTTT.

V is TRBV6-1 and J is TRBJ2-1; no reliable D call. The CDR3 has 17 residues. V gave up 1 base and J gave up 3 bases, with 16 bases separating them. From germline, CDR1 is MNHNS and CDR2 SASEGT. The CDR3 nucleotides read TGTGCCAGCAGTGAAGACGGGTTTTCGACCATCTACAATGAGCAGTTCTTC. Its translation is CASSEDGFSTIYNEQFF.

The CDR3 DNA sequence: TGTGCCAGCTCACCAGGCTCAGGGATGCACTATGGCTACACCTTC. Its protein product is CASSPGSGMHYGYTF. The rearrangement uses TRBV18 and TRBJ1-2, with D possibly TRBD1 on 5 matching bases. Trimming took off 2 bases at V and 3 bases at J, with 13 bases between the two ends. The CDR3 consists of 15 residues. Germline V lookup: CDR1 KGHSH, CDR2 LQKENI.

The chain couples TRBV7-6 to TRBJ1-2; D not certain. The germline V and J ends were trimmed by 5 bases and 7 bases, with 8 bases remaining between them. The CDR3 has 11 residues. Per germline, CDR1 SGHVS and CDR2 FNYEAQ. In nucleotides, the CDR3 is TGTGCCAGCAGCAATAGCCGTGGCTACACCTTC. It encodes CASSNSRGYTF.

The J gene is TRBJ1-1, the V gene TRBV11-2, with D unresolved. Trimming pared 5 bases from V and 10 bases from J, leaving 14 bases between. The CDR3 length is 12 residues. The germline CDR1 and CDR2 sequences are SGHAT and FQNNGV. DNA of the CDR3: TGTGCCAGCAGCCCCGGTTGGGGAGCAGCTTTCTTT. Residues: CASSPGWGAAFF.

The rearrangement links TRBV30 to TRBJ1-6; D call uncertain. V gave up 0 bases and J gave up 7 bases, with 13 bases separating them. The CDR3 loop spans 15 amino acids. The germline V gene has CDR1 GTSNPN and CDR2 SVGIG (reference sequence). This CDR3 reads CAWSVLTSVNSPLHF. In nucleotides, the CDR3 is TGTGCCTGGAGTGTACTCACCTCCGTCAATTCACCCCTCCACTTT.

This clone has just a few counts. This chain joins TRBV13 and TRBJ2-5, with 8 bases matching TRBD1. CDR3 length: 14 amino acids. Losses at the gene ends were 5 bases for V and 4 bases for J; bases not matched to a gene: 6. Per germline, CDR1 PRHDT and CDR2 FYEKMQ (reference sequence). CDR3 coding DNA: TGTGCCAGCAGCCCTGGACAGGGTGGAGAGACCCAGTACTTC. Residues: CASSPGQGGETQYF.

The chain combines TRBV5-6 with TRBJ1-2; a weak D match, TRBD1 (5 bases). CDR1 and CDR2 from the germline V gene are SGHDT and YYEEEE. V was shortened by 6 bases and J by 8 bases, with 20 bases between the two germline ends. This CDR3 region has 14 residues. Here the CDR3 DNA reads TGTGCCAGCATCCCGGCCGTGGATCGGGGGGGCTACACCTTC. Its translation: CASIPAVDRGGYTF.

The J gene is TRBJ2-6, the V gene TRBV18; TRBD1 agrees at 8 bases. The V and J ends lost 3 bases and 0 bases, in that order; junction bases with no gene match: 7. Germline assignment: CDR1 KGHSH and CDR2 LQKENI. The CDR3 runs to 18 residues. The CDR3 reads CASSPQGTGFSGANVLTF. As DNA, the CDR3 is TGTGCCAGCTCACCCCAGGGGACAGGTTTCTCTGGGGCCAACGTCCTGACTTTC.

V and J are TRBV7-6 and TRBJ1-5; D may be TRBD1 (6 bases). The CDR3 length is 15 residues. Looked up from germline, CDR1 is SGHVS and CDR2 is FNYEAQ. V was pared by 5 bases and J by 4 bases, with 15 bases between. The DNA of the CDR3 is TGTGCCAGCAGCCCATCAGGACAGAGAAATCAGCCCCAGCATTTT. Translating it yields CASSPSGQRNQPQHF.

The rearrangement uses TRBV5-1 and TRBJ1-1; 11 bases are shared with TRBD1. The J segment lost 5 bases and the V segment lost 3 bases, leaving 3 bases of the junction unmatched. The CDR3 totals 14 residues. From germline, CDR1 is SGHRS and CDR2 YFSETQ. The CDR3, as DNA: TGCGCCAGCAGCTCGGACAGGGGGCTTACTGAAGCTTTCTTT. Residues: CASSSDRGLTEAFF.

The CDR3 coding sequence is TGTGCCAGCAGCCGGGGACTAGCGGGAGGGGAGCAGTTCTTC. Protein product: CASSRGLAGGEQFF. This rearrangement joins TRBV6-5 to TRBJ2-1; 16 nucleotides line up with TRBD2. The length of the CDR3 is 14 residues. Germline CDR1 reads MNHEY; CDR2 reads SVGAGI. V shed 6 bases and J 10 bases; nucleotides not matched to a gene: 3.

The rearrangement links TRBV5-1 to TRBJ2-2, with TRBD2 matching 7 bases. The junction had 4 bases not matched to a gene; V was cut back by 3 bases and J by 2 bases. Germline values: CDR1 SGHRS, CDR2 YFSETQ. The CDR3 runs 15 residues. The CDR3 DNA reads as TGCGCCAGCAGCTCCGGGACTAAAAACACCGGGGAGCTGTTTTTT. Protein product: CASSSGTKNTGELFF.

The V and J genes are TRBV7-6 and TRBJ2-3; 7 bases fit TRBD2. Germline V lookup: CDR1 SGHVS, CDR2 FNYEAQ. The CDR3 has 17 residues. J gave up 0 bases and V 5 bases, and 11 bases lay outside the gene matches. This CDR3 reads CASSLIGGRVSTDTQYF. CDR3 coding DNA: TGTGCCAGCAGCCTCATAGGCGGGAGAGTTAGCACAGATACGCAGTATTTT.

This clone was counted between two and nine times. The chain is built from TRBV5-4 and TRBJ1-3; D perhaps matches TRBD1 (5 bases). Between the trimmed V and J ends, which lost 1 base and 1 base, there was a span of 12 bases. This CDR3 is built from 16 residues. In germline, CDR1 is SGHNT, CDR2 YYREEE (reference sequence). The CDR3 sequence: CASSLQGLVSGNTIYF. CDR3 nucleotide sequence: TGTGCCAGCAGCTTGCAGGGACTGGTATCTGGAAACACCATATATTTT. The whole variable domain, filled in from reference TRBV5-4 and TRBJ1-3, reads ETGVTQSPTHLIKTRGQQVTLRCSSQSGHNTVSWYQQALGQGPQFIFQYYREEENGRGNFPPRFSGLQFPNYSSELNVNALELDDSALYLCASSLQGLVSGNTIYFGEGSWLTVV.

This sequence joins TRBV28 and TRBJ1-1; D is ambiguous. This CDR3 comprises 13 residues. Germline CDR1 and CDR2: MDHEN and SYDVKM. Trimming shortened V by 6 bases and J by 5 bases, and 13 bases separated the two germline ends. Here the CDR3 DNA reads TGTGCCAGCAGCCCTCGAGGGTGGACTGAAGCTTTCTTT. It translates to CASSPRGWTEAFF. The entire variable domain, with the rest obtained from reference TRBV28 and TRBJ1-1, is as follows: DVKVTQSSRYLVKRTGEKVFLECVQDMDHENMFWYRQDPGLGLRLIYFSYDVKMKEKGDIPEGYSVSREKKERFSLILESASTNQTSMYLCASSPRGWTEAFFGQGTRLTVV.

The chain uses TRBV30 and TRBJ2-1, with D perhaps TRBD1 (6 bases). Per germline, CDR1 GTSNPN and CDR2 SVGIG (reference sequence). Trimming pared 0 bases from V and 3 bases from J, leaving 9 bases between. This CDR3 has 14 amino acids. CDR3 sequence reads: CAWSVWGLYNEQFF. In DNA form, the CDR3 reads TGTGCCTGGAGTGTATGGGGGCTCTACAATGAGCAGTTCTTC.

V is TRBV2 and J is TRBJ2-3; 10 bases are shared with TRBD2. Germline CDR1 SNHLY, CDR2 FYNNEI. V shed 7 bases and J 0 bases; nucleotides not matched to a gene: 10. This CDR3 contains 17 residues. The DNA for the CDR3 is TGTGCCAGCACATACCTGGAAGCGGGGGGGAGCACAGATACGCAGTATTTT. As protein: CASTYLEAGGSTDTQYF.

V and J are TRBV3-1 (or the pseudogene TRBV3-2) and TRBJ1-1; D unresolved. The CDR3 runs 14 residues. Trimming shortened V by 4 bases and J by 0 bases, and 9 bases separated the two germline ends. Germline CDR1 LGHDT, CDR2 YNNKEL (reference sequence). The CDR3 nucleotides read TGTGCCAGCAGCCCTAGGATCATGAACACTGAAGCTTTCTTT. This sequence encodes CASSPRIMNTEAFF.

The gene calls are TRBV5-1 and TRBJ2-3; D is uncertain. The V end was cut by 4 bases, the J end by 4 bases, with 13 bases between. CDR1 and CDR2 from the germline V gene are SGHRS and YFSETQ. The CDR3 is 14 amino acids. The CDR3, as DNA: TGCGCCAGCAGCCGTCTCCCAGGTCCAGATACGCAGTATTTT. It specifies CASSRLPGPDTQYF.

J is TRBJ2-3 and V is TRBV30; TRBD2 agrees at 10 bases. The CDR3 is made up of 17 amino acids. Germline loops: CDR1 GTSNPN, CDR2 SVGIG (reference sequence). V lost 1 base to trimming and J lost 0 bases; unmatched junction nucleotides: 7. The CDR3 protein is CAWSAFPAGGSTDTQYF. CDR3 coding DNA: TGTGCCTGGAGTGCTTTCCCAGCGGGAGGGAGCACAGATACGCAGTATTTT.

The CDR3 loop is CASSLGAGGPHEQYF. Here the CDR3 DNA reads TGTGCCAGCAGCTTAGGAGCGGGAGGGCCCCACGAGCAGTACTTC. The gene calls are TRBV7-9 and TRBJ2-7, with TRBD2 matching over 10 bases. With 1 base clipped from V and 5 bases from J, the junction kept 5 bases outside the gene matches. The CDR3 extends over 15 amino acids. Looked up from germline, CDR1 is SEHNR and CDR2 is FQNEAQ (reference sequence).